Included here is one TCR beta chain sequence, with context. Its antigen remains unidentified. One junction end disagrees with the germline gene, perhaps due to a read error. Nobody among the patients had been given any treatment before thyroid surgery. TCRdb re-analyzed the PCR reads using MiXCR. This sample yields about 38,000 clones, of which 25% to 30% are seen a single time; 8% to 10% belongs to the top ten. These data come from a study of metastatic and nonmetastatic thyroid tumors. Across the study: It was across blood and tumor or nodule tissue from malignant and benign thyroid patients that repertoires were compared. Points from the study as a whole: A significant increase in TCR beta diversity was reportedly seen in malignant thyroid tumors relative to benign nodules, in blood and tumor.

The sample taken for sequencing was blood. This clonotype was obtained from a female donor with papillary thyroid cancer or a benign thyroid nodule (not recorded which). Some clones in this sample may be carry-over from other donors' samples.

As DNA, the CDR3 is TGTGCCGCCAGTGGAGGGGAGGAGACCAAGTACTTC. Translating it yields CAASGGEETKYF. The chain uses TRBV24-1 and TRBJ2-5; tentatively, D is TRBD2 (6 bases). There are 12 residues in the CDR3. Germline lookup yields CDR1 KGHDR and CDR2 SFDVKD.